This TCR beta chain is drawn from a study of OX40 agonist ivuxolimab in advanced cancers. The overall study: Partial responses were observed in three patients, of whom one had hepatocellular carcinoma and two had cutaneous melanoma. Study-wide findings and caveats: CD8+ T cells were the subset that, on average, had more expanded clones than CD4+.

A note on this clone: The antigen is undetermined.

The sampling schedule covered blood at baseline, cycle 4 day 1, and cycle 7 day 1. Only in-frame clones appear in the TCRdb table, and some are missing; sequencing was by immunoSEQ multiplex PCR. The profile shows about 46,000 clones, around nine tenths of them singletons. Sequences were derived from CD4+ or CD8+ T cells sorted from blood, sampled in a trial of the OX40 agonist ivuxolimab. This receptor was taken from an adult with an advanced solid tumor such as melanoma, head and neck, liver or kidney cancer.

The CDR3 is CASSYSRHTGGNTIYF. The CDR3 bases are TGTGCCAGCAGTTACTCAAGGCATACGGGTGGAAACACCATATATTTT. The chain uses TRBV6-5 and TRBJ1-3; D gene unclear. V lost 0 bases and J 3 bases, leaving 12 bases between the germline ends. The germline V gene has CDR1 MNHEY and CDR2 SVGAGI. The CDR3 loop spans 16 amino acids.